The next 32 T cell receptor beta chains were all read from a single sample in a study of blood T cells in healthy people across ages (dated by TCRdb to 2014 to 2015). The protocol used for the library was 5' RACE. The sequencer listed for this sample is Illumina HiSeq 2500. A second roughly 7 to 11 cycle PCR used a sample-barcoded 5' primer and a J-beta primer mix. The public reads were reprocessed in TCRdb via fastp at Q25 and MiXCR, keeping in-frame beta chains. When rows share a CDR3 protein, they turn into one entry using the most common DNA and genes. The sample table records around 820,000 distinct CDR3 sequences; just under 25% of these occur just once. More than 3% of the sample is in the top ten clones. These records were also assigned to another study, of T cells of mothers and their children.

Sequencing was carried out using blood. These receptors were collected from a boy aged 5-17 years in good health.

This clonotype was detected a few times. CDR3 sequence: CASSLSRQYNSPLHF. The CDR3 DNA reads TGTGCCAGCAGTTTATCCAGGCAGTATAATTCACCCCTCCACTTT. The J gene is TRBJ1-6, the V gene TRBV28; D remains ambiguous. Germline CDR1 MDHEN, CDR2 SYDVKM. The CDR3 runs 15 residues. V was pared by 1 base and J by 4 bases, with 8 bases between.

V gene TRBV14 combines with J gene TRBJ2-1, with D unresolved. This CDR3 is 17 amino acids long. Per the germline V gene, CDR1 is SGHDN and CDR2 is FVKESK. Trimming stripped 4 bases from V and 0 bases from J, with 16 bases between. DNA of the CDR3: TGTGCCAGCAGCCGAAGTTTACTGGCGAGCTCCTACAATGAGCAGTTCTTC. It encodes CASSRSLLASSYNEQFF.

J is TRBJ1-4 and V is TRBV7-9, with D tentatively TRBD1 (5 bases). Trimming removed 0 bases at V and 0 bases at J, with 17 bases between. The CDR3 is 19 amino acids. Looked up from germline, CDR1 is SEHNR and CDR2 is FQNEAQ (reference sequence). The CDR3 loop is CASSLAMGQSQSTNEKLFF. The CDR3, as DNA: TGTGCCAGCAGCTTAGCCATGGGGCAGTCCCAATCAACTAATGAAAAACTGTTTTTT.

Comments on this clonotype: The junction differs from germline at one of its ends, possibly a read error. The chain's CDR3 is CASSETGGDEQLF. CDR3 sequence (DNA): TGTGCCAGCAGTGAAACAGGGGGCGATGAGCAGCTCTTC. J is TRBJ2-5 and V is TRBV2; 9 bases map to TRBD1. Per germline, CDR1 SNHLY and CDR2 FYNNEI. This CDR3 region has 13 residues.

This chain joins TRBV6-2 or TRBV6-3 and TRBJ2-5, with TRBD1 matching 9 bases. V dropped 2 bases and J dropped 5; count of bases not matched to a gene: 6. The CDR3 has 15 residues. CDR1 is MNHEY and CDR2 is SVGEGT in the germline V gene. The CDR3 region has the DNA TGTGCCAGCAGTTACACGGGACAGGGTCTGGAGACCCAGTACTTC. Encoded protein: CASSYTGQGLETQYF.

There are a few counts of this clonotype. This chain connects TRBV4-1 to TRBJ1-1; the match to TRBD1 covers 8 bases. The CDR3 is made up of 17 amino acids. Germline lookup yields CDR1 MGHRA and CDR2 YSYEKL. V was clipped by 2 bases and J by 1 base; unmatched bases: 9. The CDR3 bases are TGCGCCAGCAGCCAATTCGGGACAGGCGGACCGAACACTGAAGCTTTCTTT. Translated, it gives CASSQFGTGGPNTEAFF.

The CDR3, as DNA: TGTGCCAGCAGCCGAGCCCCCAAAGAGACCCAGTACTTC. Its protein product is CASSRAPKETQYF. The chain has TRBV11-2 and TRBJ2-5; D not resolved. CDR1 is SGHAT, CDR2 FQNNGV, per germline. The CDR3 is 13 residues long. The ends were cut back, 5 bases at V and 3 bases at J, with 10 bases in the middle. Filled out from reference TRBV11-2 and TRBJ2-5, the complete variable domain reads EAGVAQSPRYKIIEKRQSVAFWCNPISGHATLYWYQQILGQGPKLLIQFQNNGVVDDSQLPKDRFSAERLKGVDSTLKIQPAKLEDSAVYLCASSRAPKETQYFGPGTRLLVL.

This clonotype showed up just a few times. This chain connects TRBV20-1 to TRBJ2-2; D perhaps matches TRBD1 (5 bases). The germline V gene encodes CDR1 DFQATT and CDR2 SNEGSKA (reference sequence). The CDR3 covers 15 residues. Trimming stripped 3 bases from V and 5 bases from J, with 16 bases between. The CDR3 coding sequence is TGCAGTGCTAGCGACCAGGGTGATAGGACCGGGGAGCTGTTTTTT. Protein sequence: CSASDQGDRTGELFF.

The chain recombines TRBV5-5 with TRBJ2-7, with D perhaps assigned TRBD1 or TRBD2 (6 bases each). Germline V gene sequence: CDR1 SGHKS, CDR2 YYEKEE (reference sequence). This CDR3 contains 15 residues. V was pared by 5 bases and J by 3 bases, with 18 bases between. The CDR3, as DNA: TGTGCCAGCAGGCTCAAAGGGGGGATCCTCTACGAGCAGTACTTC. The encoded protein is CASRLKGGILYEQYF.

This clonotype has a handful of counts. CDR3 amino acids: CSVVDGTEYGETQYF. CDR3 DNA sequence: TGCAGCGTAGTTGACGGGACCGAATATGGAGAGACCCAGTACTTC. This chain connects TRBV29-1 to TRBJ2-5; D is tentatively TRBD1 or TRBD2 (5 bases each). The CDR3 runs to 15 residues. V was pared by 6 bases and J by 4 bases, with 21 bases between. Germline CDR1 reads SQVTM; CDR2 reads ANQGSEA. Full variable domain (remainder filled in from reference TRBV29-1 and TRBJ2-5): SAVISQKPSRDICQRGTSLTIQCQVDSQVTMMFWYRQQPGQSLTLIATANQGSEATYESGFVIDKFPISRPNLTFSTLTVSNMSPEDSSIYLCSVVDGTEYGETQYFGPGTRLLVL.

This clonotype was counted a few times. CDR3 DNA: TGTGCCAGCGCCAGAGGCGACACCTATGGCTACACCTTC. It is translated as CASARGDTYGYTF. V and J are TRBV7-9 and TRBJ1-2; D gene ambiguous. Looked up from germline, CDR1 is SEHNR and CDR2 is FQNEAQ (reference sequence). The CDR3 loop spans 13 amino acids. Trimming shortened V by 8 bases and J by 4 bases, and 14 bases separated the two germline ends.

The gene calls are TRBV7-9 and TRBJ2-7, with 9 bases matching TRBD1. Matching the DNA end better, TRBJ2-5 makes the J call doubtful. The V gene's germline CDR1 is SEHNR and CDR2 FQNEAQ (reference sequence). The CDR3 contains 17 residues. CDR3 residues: CASSLLRIRDREETQYF. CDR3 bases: TGTGCCAGCAGCTTACTGCGAATCCGGGACAGGGAAGAGACCCAGTACTTC.

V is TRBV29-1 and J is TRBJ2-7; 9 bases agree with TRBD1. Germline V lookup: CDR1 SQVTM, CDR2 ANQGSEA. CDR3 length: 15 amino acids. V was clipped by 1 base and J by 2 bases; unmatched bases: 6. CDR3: CSVEAEQGAAYEQYF. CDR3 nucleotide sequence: TGCAGCGTTGAAGCTGAACAGGGGGCCGCCTACGAGCAGTACTTC.

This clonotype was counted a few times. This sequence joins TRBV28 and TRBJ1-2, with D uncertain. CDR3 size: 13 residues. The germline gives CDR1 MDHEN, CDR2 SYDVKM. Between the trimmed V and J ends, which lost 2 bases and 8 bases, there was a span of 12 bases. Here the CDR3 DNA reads TGTGCCAGCAGTTTAGACGGGCTTTGGGGCTACACCTTC. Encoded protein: CASSLDGLWGYTF.

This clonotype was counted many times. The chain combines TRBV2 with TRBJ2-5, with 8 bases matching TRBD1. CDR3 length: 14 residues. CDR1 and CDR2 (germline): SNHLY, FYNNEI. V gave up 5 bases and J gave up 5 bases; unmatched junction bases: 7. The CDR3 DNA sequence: TGTGCCAGCAGTCTGACAGGGGCGAGGGAGACCCAGTACTTC. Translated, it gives CASSLTGARETQYF.

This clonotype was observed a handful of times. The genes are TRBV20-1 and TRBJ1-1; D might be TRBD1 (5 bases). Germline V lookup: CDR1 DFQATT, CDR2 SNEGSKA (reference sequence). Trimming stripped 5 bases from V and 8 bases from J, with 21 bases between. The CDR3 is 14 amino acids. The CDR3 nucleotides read TGCAGTGCTGAAGGCGGGGGGGATTTAGAGGAAGCTTTCTTT. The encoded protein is CSAEGGGDLEEAFF.

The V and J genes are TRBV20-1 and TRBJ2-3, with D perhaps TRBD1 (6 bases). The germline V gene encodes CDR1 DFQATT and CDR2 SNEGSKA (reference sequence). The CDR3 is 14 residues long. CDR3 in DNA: TGCAGCCAAACAGGGCAGGGGATGTCAGATACGCAGTATTTT. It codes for CSQTGQGMSDTQYF.

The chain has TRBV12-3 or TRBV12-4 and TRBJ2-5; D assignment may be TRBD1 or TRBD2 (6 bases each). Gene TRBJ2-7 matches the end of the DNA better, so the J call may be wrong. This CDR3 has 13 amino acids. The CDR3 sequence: CASKRGEYYEQYF. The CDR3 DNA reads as TGTGCCAGCAAAAGGGGGGAGTACTACGAGCAGTACTTC.

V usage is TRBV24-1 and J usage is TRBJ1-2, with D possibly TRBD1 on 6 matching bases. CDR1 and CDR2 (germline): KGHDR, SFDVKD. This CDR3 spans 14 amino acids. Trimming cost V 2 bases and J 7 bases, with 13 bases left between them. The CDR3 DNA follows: TGTGCCACCAGTGATTCAAGGGGGGCCCGTGGCTACACCTTC. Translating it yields CATSDSRGARGYTF.

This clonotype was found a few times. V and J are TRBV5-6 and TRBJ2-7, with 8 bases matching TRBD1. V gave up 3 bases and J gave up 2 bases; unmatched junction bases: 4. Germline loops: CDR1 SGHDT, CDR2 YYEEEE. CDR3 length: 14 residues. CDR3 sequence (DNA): TGTGCCAGCAGCTCCGAACAGGGGGCCTACGAGCAGTACTTC. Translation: CASSSEQGAYEQYF.

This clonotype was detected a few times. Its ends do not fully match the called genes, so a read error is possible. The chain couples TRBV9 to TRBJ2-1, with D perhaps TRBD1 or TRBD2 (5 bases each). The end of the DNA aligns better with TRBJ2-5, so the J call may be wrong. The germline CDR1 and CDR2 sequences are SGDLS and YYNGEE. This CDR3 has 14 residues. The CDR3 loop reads CASSVGPGEEAQYF. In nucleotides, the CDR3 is TGTGCCAGCAGCGTGGGACCGGGTGAAGAGGCCCAGTACTTC.

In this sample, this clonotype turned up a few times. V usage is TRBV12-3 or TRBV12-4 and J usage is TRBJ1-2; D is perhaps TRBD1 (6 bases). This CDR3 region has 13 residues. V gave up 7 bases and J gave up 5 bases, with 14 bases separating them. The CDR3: CASTRGAGYGYTF. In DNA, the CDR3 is TGTGCCAGCACCCGGGGGGCAGGGTATGGCTACACCTTC.

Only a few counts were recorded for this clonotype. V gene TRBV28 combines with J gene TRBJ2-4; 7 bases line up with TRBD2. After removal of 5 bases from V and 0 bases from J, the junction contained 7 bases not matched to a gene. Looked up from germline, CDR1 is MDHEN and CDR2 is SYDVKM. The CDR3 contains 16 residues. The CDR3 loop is CASSPSGTIAKNIQYF. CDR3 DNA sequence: TGTGCCAGCAGTCCGTCCGGGACTATAGCCAAAAACATTCAGTACTTC. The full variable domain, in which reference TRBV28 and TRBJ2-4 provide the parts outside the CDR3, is DVKVTQSSRYLVKRTGEKVFLECVQDMDHENMFWYRQDPGLGLRLIYFSYDVKMKEKGDIPEGYSVSREKKERFSLILESASTNQTSMYLCASSPSGTIAKNIQYFGAGTRLSVL.

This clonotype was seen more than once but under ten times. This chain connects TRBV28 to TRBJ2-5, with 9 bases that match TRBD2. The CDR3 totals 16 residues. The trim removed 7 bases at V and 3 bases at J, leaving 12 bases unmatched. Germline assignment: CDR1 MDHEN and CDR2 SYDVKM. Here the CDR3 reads CASKLRGQRGEETQYF. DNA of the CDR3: TGTGCCAGCAAATTACGGGGACAGCGGGGGGAAGAGACCCAGTACTTC. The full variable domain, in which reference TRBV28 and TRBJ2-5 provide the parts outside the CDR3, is DVKVTQSSRYLVKRTGEKVFLECVQDMDHENMFWYRQDPGLGLRLIYFSYDVKMKEKGDIPEGYSVSREKKERFSLILESASTNQTSMYLCASKLRGQRGEETQYFGPGTRLLVL.

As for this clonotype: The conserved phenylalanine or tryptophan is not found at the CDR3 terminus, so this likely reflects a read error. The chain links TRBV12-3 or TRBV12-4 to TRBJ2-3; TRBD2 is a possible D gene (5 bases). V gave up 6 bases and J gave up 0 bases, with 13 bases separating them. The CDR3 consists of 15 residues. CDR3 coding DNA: TGTGCCAGCAGCCCTTCGGGAATTAGCACAGATACGCAGTATTCT. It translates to CASSPSGISTDTQYS.

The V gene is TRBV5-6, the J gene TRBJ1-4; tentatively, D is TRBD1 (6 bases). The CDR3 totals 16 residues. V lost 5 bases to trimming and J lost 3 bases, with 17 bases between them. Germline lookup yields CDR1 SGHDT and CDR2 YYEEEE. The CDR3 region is CASSFGSGTPNEKLFF. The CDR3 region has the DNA TGTGCCAGCAGTTTTGGTAGCGGGACACCTAATGAAAAACTGTTTTTT.

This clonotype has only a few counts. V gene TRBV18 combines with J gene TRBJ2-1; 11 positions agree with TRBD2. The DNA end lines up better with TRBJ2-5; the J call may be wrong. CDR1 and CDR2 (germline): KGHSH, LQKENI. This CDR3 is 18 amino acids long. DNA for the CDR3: TGTGCCAGCTCACCACCGTTGACTAGCGGGACGTGGGGGGAGACCCAGTACTTC. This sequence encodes CASSPPLTSGTWGETQYF.

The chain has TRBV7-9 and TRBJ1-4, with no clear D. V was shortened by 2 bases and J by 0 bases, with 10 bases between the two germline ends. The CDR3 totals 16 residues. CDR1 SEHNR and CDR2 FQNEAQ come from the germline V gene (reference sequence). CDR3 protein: CASSLYGITTNEKLFF. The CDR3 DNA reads TGTGCCAGCAGCTTATACGGGATAACAACTAATGAAAAACTGTTTTTT.

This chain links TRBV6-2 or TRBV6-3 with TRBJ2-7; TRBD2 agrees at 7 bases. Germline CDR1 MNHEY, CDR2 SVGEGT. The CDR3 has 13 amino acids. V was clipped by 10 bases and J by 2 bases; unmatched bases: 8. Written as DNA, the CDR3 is TGTGCCATAGCGGACGGGGGGACCTACGAGCAGTACTTC. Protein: CAIADGGTYEQYF.

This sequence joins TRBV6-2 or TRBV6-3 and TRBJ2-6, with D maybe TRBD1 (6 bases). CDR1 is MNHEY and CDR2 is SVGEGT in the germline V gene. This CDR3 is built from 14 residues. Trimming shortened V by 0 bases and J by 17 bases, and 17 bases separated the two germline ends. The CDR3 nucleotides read TGTGCCAGCAGTTACTCCCTTGGGCCCCGGGACATGACTTTC. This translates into CASSYSLGPRDMTF.

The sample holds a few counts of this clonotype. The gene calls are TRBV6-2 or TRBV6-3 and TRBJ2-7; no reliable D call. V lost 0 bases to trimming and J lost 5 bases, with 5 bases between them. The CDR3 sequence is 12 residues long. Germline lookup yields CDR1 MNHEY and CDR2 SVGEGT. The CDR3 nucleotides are TGTGCCAGCAGTTACTCGAAGCACGAGCAGTACTTC. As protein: CASSYSKHEQYF.

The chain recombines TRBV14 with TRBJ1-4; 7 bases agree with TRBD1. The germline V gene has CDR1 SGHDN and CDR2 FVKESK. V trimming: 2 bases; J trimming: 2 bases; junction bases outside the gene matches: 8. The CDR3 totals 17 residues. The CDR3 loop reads CASSQMKGALTNEKLFF. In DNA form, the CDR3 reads TGTGCCAGCAGCCAAATGAAGGGGGCGCTTACTAATGAAAAACTGTTTTTT.